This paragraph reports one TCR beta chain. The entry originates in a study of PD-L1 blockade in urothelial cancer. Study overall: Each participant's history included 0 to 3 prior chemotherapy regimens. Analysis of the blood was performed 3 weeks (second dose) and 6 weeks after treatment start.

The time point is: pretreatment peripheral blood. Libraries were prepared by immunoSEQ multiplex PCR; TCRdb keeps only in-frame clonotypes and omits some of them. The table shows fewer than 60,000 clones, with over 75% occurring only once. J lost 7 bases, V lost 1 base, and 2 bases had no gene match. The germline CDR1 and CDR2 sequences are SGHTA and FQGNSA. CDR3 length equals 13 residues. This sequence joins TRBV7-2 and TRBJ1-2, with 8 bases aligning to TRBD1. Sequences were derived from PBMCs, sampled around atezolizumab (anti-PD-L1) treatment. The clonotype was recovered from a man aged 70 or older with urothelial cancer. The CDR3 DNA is TGTGCCAGCAGCTTAGGGGGACAGGCTGGCTACACCTTC. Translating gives CASSLGGQAGYTF.